This T cell receptor beta chain derives from a study of blood T cell repertoires in COVID-19 (dated by TCRdb to 2020 to 2021). Notes on the research overall: Samples covering the acute and convalescent phases of COVID-19 were provided by collaborators in the United States, Italy and Spain. The prospective study material was composed of cDNA or gDNA derived from T cells, B-cell-depleted T cells, or PBMCs. Subjects who had been exposed to COVID-19, were actively infected with it, or had recovered from it provided the deeply sampled blood TCRbeta repertoires that made up the dataset. The repertoires were released in a freely available public database intended as a resource for research on the immune response to SARS-CoV-2. The samples were drawn from two sources: the first 160 participants of the ongoing ImmuneRACE study, and approximately 1,300 subjects contributed by 6 global collaborators. Nearly every sample came with metadata listing a de-identified subject ID, COVID-19 status, age in years and sex. Where HLA class I and class II types were available, the types were taken from metadata supplied by the sample provider, not from assay-based typing. What the study reported, not specific to this receptor: The quantity of clinical and demographic metadata differed by source and by participant and was supplied without curation.

Whole blood was collected in K2EDTA tubes by collaborating institutions according to the institutions' own protocols. For TCRbeta analysis, collaborator samples were shipped as frozen whole blood, as isolated PBMCs, or as DNA extracted from either sample type. About this clone itself: No cognate antigen has been identified for it. Base-call qualities are not available, and no considerably larger clone is one nucleotide away. Different DNA sequences within this sample yield the same CDR3.

Cut back by 1 base and 5 bases, the V and J ends lie 7 bases apart. The germline V gene gives CDR1 as LGHNA and CDR2 as YNFKEQ. From the cysteine through the phenylalanine, the CDR3 covers 13 amino acids. Only the CDR3 DNA stays, 39 bases, in frame from base 1. TCRbeta CDR3 regions were amplified from genomic DNA using the immunoSEQ Assay, a bias-controlled multiplex PCR. Regarding the original processing steps: The number of nucleated cells in each sample was estimated from the amplification of reference gene primers within the assay. To quantify the absolute abundance of each unique TCRbeta CDR3 rearrangement, sequence reads were collapsed and filtered. For each sample, productive Simpson clonality was calculated by taking the square root of Simpson's diversity index across productive rearrangements. TCRdb retrieved this table from immuneACCESS and kept in-frame rearrangements only. Not all clones are present; in checked studies, unresolved V genes account for under half, and no reason is known for the remainder. V and J calls and clone size come straight from that table; D and trimming were deduced from the DNA. The sample yields around 180,000 clones; about 88% were counted once. The top ten clones comprise more than 25% of the sample.

Rearrangement joined TRBV4-2 to TRBJ2-3, with the D gene call left open. Sequencing was performed on peripheral blood. The sequence was obtained from a man aged 60 to 69 with acute or convalescent COVID-19. The CDR3 corresponds to CASSQGGRDTQYF. The DNA sequence is given as TGTGCCAGCAGCCAAGGAGGAAGAGATACGCAGTATTTT.